One sample yielded the 27 T cell receptor beta chains listed below, sequenced in a study of graft-versus-host responses after intestinal transplantation (dated by TCRdb to about 2021). The label giving this sample's time point can be read as: cells obtained before transplantation from donor or recipient. Libraries were made using the immunoSEQ multiplex PCR assay. TCRdb mirrors the immuneACCESS table, restricted to in-frame sequences. Some clones are absent from its copies; in checked studies, under half trace to an unresolved V gene, and the reason for the others is unknown. The sample table holds just under 85,000 clones, of which less than 95% were seen once. 6.5% to 8.5% of the sample is held by the ten biggest clonotypes. No antigen is known for these receptors. Sample: unstimulated CD8+ T cells sorted from spleen or lymph node cells, taken before transplant. Receptors were obtained from a human donor who was the organ donor for an intestinal transplant.

J is TRBJ1-4 and V is TRBV4-3; no clear D. This CDR3 is built from 14 residues. The germline V and J ends were trimmed by 1 base and 9 bases, with 12 bases remaining between them. Looked up from germline, CDR1 is LGHNA and CDR2 is YSLEER. The CDR3 DNA follows: TGCGCCAGCAGCCAAGTCTTGCCTGGGAAAAAACTGTTTTTT. Amino acid sequence: CASSQVLPGKKLFF.

This chain joins TRBV23-1 and TRBJ2-1; 11 nucleotides match TRBD2. TRBV23-1 counts as an open reading frame of uncertain function. After removal of 10 bases from V and 6 bases from J, the junction contained 20 bases not matched to a gene. This CDR3 comprises 18 residues. The DNA for the CDR3 is TGCGCCATCCTACCCCCTCTCTTTAGCGGGAGGGTTCGCAATGAGCAGTTCTTC. Its protein is CAILPPLFSGRVRNEQFF.

This clone was detected only once. V and J are TRBV5-3 and TRBJ2-7, with 14 bases fitting TRBD2. TRBV5-3 is placed among ORFs of uncertain function. The length of the CDR3 is 19 residues. The trim removed 0 bases at V and 0 bases at J, leaving 8 bases unmatched. The CDR3 sequence: CARSLVMDGTSGSSYEQYF. The CDR3 DNA reads as TGTGCCAGAAGCTTGGTTATGGACGGGACTAGCGGGAGCTCCTACGAGCAGTACTTC.

Remarks on this clone: Other DNA sequences in this specimen translate into the identical CDR3. V and J are TRBV7-6 and TRBJ2-6; the D is unclear. CDR1 and CDR2 (germline): SGHVS, FNYEAQ. The CDR3 consists of 14 residues. V was clipped by 3 bases and J by 0 bases, with 3 bases between them. CDR3 in DNA: TGTGCCAGCAGCTTCAACTCTGGGGCCAACGTCCTGACTTTC. Translation gives CASSFNSGANVLTF.

The CDR3 here is CASSWTERIYEQYF. The CDR3 DNA is TGTGCCAGCAGCTGGACGGAACGTATTTACGAGCAGTACTTC. The chain links TRBV11-2 to TRBJ2-7; D is undetermined. Germline V gives CDR1 SGHAT, CDR2 FQNNGV. This CDR3 spans 14 amino acids. Trimming took 4 bases from V and 4 from J, leaving 14 bases between them.

This chain links TRBV7-9 with TRBJ1-2, with a weak D call TRBD1 (6 bases). V was pared by 6 bases and J by 4 bases, with 15 bases between. Germline lookup yields CDR1 SEHNR and CDR2 FQNEAQ (reference sequence). The CDR3 covers 14 residues. CDR3 sequence reads: CASRPGELAYGYTF. The DNA of the CDR3 is TGTGCCAGCAGGCCAGGGGAATTAGCCTATGGCTACACCTTC.

V gene TRBV4-1 combines with J gene TRBJ2-1; the D is unclear. Trimming left V 1 base short and J 9 bases short, with 13 bases between. There are 14 residues in the CDR3. Germline-derived CDR1 and CDR2 are MGHRA and YSYEKL. CDR3: CASSQVPGGGEQFF. CDR3 in DNA: TGCGCCAGCAGCCAAGTCCCGGGTGGTGGTGAGCAGTTCTTC.

CDR3 region: CASSPFSAGGLYNEQFF. The CDR3 nucleotides read TGTGCCAGCAGTCCCTTTTCGGCGGGAGGGCTCTACAATGAGCAGTTCTTC. The chain recombines TRBV11-3 with TRBJ2-1; 9 bases are a match to TRBD2. Germline CDR1 reads SGHNT; CDR2 reads YENEEA. This CDR3 is built from 17 residues. Losses at the gene ends were 6 bases for V and 3 bases for J; bases not matched to a gene: 12. Full variable domain (remainder filled in from reference TRBV11-3 and TRBJ2-1): EAGVVQSPRYKIIEKKQPVAFWCNPISGHNTLYWYLQNLGQGPELLIRYENEEAVDDSQLPKDRFSAERLKGVDSTLKIQPAELGDSAVYLCASSPFSAGGLYNEQFFGPGTRLTVL.

The chain employs TRBV4-1 and TRBJ1-2, with 7 positions matching TRBD1. Trimming cost V 1 base and J 3 bases; bases outside gene matches: 5. Germline loops: CDR1 MGHRA, CDR2 YSYEKL. The CDR3 totals 15 residues. The CDR3 nucleotides are TGCGCCAGCAGCCAAGGATGGCAGGGGGACTATGGCTACACCTTC. This codes for CASSQGWQGDYGYTF.

CDR3 loop: CASSLPLNTEAFF. The CDR3, as DNA: TGTGCCAGCAGCTTGCCCCTGAACACTGAAGCTTTCTTT. The chain employs TRBV5-4 and TRBJ1-1; D gene uncertain. CDR1 and CDR2 (germline): SGHNT, YYREEE (reference sequence). This CDR3 contains 13 residues. Between the trimmed V and J ends, which lost 1 base and 0 bases, there was a span of 4 bases.

This sequence joins TRBV7-2 and TRBJ1-4, with D perhaps matching TRBD1 (6 bases). This CDR3 has 16 amino acids. Germline CDR1 and CDR2: SGHTA and FQGNSA. V was pared by 6 bases and J by 6 bases, with 20 bases between. CDR3 nucleotide sequence: TGTGCCAGCAGTCACACCGACAGGAGTTCATATGAAAAACTGTTTTTT. This encodes CASSHTDRSSYEKLFF.

This sequence joins TRBV11-1 and TRBJ2-7; possible D gene TRBD2, 6 bases. The CDR3 is made up of 17 amino acids. V was cut by 5 bases and J by 1 base, with 21 bases left in between. Germline assignment: CDR1 SGHAT and CDR2 FQDESV (reference sequence). Written as DNA, the CDR3 is TGTGCCAGCAGCCCCGCCCGGGGCCGGGAGCGATCCTACGAGCAGTACTTC. This gives the protein CASSPARGRERSYEQYF.

V is TRBV5-5 and J is TRBJ2-7; D ambiguous. The CDR3 has 14 residues. Per germline, CDR1 SGHKS and CDR2 YYEKEE (reference sequence). Trimming cost V 0 bases and J 2 bases, with 9 bases left between them. This CDR3 reads CASSLAVTTYEQYF. CDR3 DNA sequence: TGTGCCAGCAGCTTGGCTGTCACAACCTACGAGCAGTACTTC. The complete variable domain, with remaining parts taken from reference TRBV5-5 and TRBJ2-7, reads DAGVTQSPTHLIKTRGQQVTLRCSPISGHKSVSWYQQVLGQGPQFIFQYYEKEERGRGNFPDRFSARQFPNYSSELNVNALLLGDSALYLCASSLAVTTYEQYFGPGTRLTVT.

The chain employs TRBV5-5 and TRBJ2-7, with a tentative D call TRBD2 (6 bases). The V gene lost 4 bases and the J gene lost 7 bases, with 24 bases spanning the gap. The germline CDR1 and CDR2 sequences are SGHKS and YYEKEE (reference sequence). The CDR3 extends over 16 amino acids. The CDR3 reads CASSPDGTGMAGEQYF. CDR3 bases: TGTGCCAGCAGCCCCGATGGGACCGGGATGGCGGGAGAGCAGTACTTC.

The V and J genes are TRBV13 and TRBJ2-7; D perhaps matches TRBD1 (6 bases). The CDR3 consists of 13 residues. Germline CDR1 and CDR2: PRHDT and FYEKMQ (reference sequence). Trimming took 4 bases from V and 4 from J, leaving 11 bases between them. DNA for the CDR3: TGTGCCAGCAGCTACGGACAGCTATACGAGCAGTACTTC. It translates to CASSYGQLYEQYF.

The chain carries TRBV29-1 and TRBJ1-2; 9 nucleotides align to TRBD1. Germline V gene lookup returns CDR1 SQVTM and CDR2 ANQGSEA. Losses at the gene ends were 8 bases for V and 3 bases for J; bases not matched to a gene: 7. This CDR3 has 13 amino acids. The CDR3 DNA reads TGCAGCACCCGGACAGGGGAGGACTATGGCTACACCTTC. Translation gives CSTRTGEDYGYTF.

V and J are TRBV10-2 and TRBJ2-1; D is perhaps TRBD2 (6 bases). This CDR3 is 14 amino acids long. V was cut by 2 bases and J by 7 bases, with 12 bases left in between. CDR1 and CDR2 (germline): WSHSY, SAAADI. CDR3 bases: TGCGCCAGCAGTGAGCGGGAGAGGAAGAATGAGCAGTTCTTC. It specifies CASSERERKNEQFF.

J is TRBJ2-5 and V is TRBV6-5; TRBD1 might be the D (6 bases). This CDR3 spans 13 amino acids. Germline CDR1 MNHEY, CDR2 SVGAGI. The ends were cut back, 6 bases at V and 4 bases at J, with 12 bases in the middle. CDR3 amino acids: CASRYRESETQYF. In DNA, the CDR3 is TGTGCCAGCAGGTACAGGGAGTCAGAGACCCAGTACTTC.

This chain connects TRBV5-4 to TRBJ1-1; D might be TRBD1 (5 bases). Trimming stripped 0 bases from V and 4 bases from J, with 16 bases between. The CDR3 length is 16 residues. In germline, CDR1 is SGHNT, CDR2 YYREEE (reference sequence). The CDR3 coding sequence is TGTGCCAGCAGCTTGGGACAGAAAATGCGGGGCACTGAAGCTTTCTTT. Protein: CASSLGQKMRGTEAFF. The whole variable domain, filled in from reference TRBV5-4 and TRBJ1-1, reads ETGVTQSPTHLIKTRGQQVTLRCSSQSGHNTVSWYQQALGQGPQFIFQYYREEENGRGNFPPRFSGLQFPNYSSELNVNALELDDSALYLCASSLGQKMRGTEAFFGQGTRLTVV.

This chain links TRBV4-1 with TRBJ2-7; possible D gene TRBD1, 5 bases. This CDR3 spans 15 amino acids. From germline, CDR1 is MGHRA and CDR2 YSYEKL. V lost 0 bases to trimming and J lost 5 bases, with 14 bases between them. The CDR3 DNA reads as TGCGCCAGCAGCCAAGATGCTATGGTAGGGGACGAGCAGTACTTC. This gives the protein CASSQDAMVGDEQYF.

The chain is built from TRBV27 and TRBJ2-5; no reliable D call. Trimming removed 0 bases from V and 1 base from J, with 3 bases in between. Germline values: CDR1 MNHEY, CDR2 SMNVEV (reference sequence). The CDR3 spans 13 residues. As DNA, the CDR3 is TGTGCCAGCAGTTTATCTGCCCAAGAGACCCAGTACTTC. It codes for CASSLSAQETQYF.

V is TRBV11-2 and J is TRBJ1-2; D call uncertain. The CDR3 sequence is 10 residues long. The ends were cut back, 5 bases at V and 4 bases at J, with 2 bases in the middle. Germline CDR1 is SGHAT and CDR2 is FQNNGV. CDR3 sequence: CASSTYGYTF. CDR3 DNA: TGTGCCAGCAGCACCTATGGCTACACCTTC.

This chain uses TRBV6-1 with TRBJ1-1; D remains unclear. Germline lookup yields CDR1 MNHNS and CDR2 SASEGT. The CDR3 totals 13 residues. Trimming shortened V by 5 bases and J by 1 base, and 8 bases separated the two germline ends. The DNA of the CDR3 is TGTGCCAGCAGTCTGGGCAGGAACACTGAAGCTTTCTTT. Protein sequence: CASSLGRNTEAFF.

The chain recombines TRBV19 with TRBJ2-1, with D uncertain. Germline CDR1 LNHDA, CDR2 SQIVND (reference sequence). Trimming left V 3 bases short and J 9 bases short, with 6 bases between. The CDR3 extends over 11 amino acids. For the CDR3, the DNA is TGTGCCAGTAGTATTTCGGGTGAGCAGTTCTTC. It yields the protein CASSISGEQFF.

The chain employs TRBV5-1 and TRBJ1-1, with D perhaps matching TRBD1 (6 bases). Between the trimmed V and J ends, which lost 4 bases and 2 bases, there was a span of 15 bases. The CDR3 loop spans 15 amino acids. Germline V CDR1 and CDR2: SGHRS, YFSETQ. The CDR3 DNA reads as TGCGCCAGCAGCAAGACAGGAGACTATAACACTGAAGCTTTCTTT. Translation gives CASSKTGDYNTEAFF.

The rearrangement links TRBV27 to TRBJ2-1; weak D call: TRBD1 (6 bases). The CDR3 is 13 amino acids. Per the germline V gene, CDR1 is MNHEY and CDR2 is SMNVEV (reference sequence). V was clipped by 5 bases and J by 4 bases, with 9 bases between them. CDR3 residues: CASSHGQYNEQFF. In DNA, the CDR3 is TGTGCCAGCAGTCATGGACAGTACAATGAGCAGTTCTTC.

The chain employs TRBV19 and TRBJ2-6; D call uncertain. CDR3 length: 15 amino acids. CDR1 and CDR2 from the germline V gene are LNHDA and SQIVND (reference sequence). V lost 3 bases to trimming and J lost 1 base, with 7 bases between them. CDR3 coding DNA: TGTGCCAGTAGTATGTTCCCTTCTGGGGCCAACGTCCTGACTTTC. It codes for CASSMFPSGANVLTF.